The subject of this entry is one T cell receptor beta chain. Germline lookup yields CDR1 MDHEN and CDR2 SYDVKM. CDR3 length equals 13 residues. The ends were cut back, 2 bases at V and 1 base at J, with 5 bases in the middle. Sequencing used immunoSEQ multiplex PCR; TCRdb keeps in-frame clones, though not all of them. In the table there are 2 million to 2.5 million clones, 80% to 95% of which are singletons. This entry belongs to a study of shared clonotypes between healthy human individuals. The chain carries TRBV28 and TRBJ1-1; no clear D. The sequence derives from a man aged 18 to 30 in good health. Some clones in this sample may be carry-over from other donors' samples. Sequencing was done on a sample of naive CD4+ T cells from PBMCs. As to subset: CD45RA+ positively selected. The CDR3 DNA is TGTGCCAGCAGTTTACAGGCGAACACTGAAGCTTTCTTT. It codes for CASSLQANTEAFF. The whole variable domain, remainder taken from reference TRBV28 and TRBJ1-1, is DVKVTQSSRYLVKRTGEKVFLECVQDMDHENMFWYRQDPGLGLRLIYFSYDVKMKEKGDIPEGYSVSREKKERFSLILESASTNQTSMYLCASSLQANTEAFFGQGTRLTVV.